The 23 T cell receptor beta chains reported below all come from one sample, sequenced in a study of cytomegalovirus exposure and HLA in healthy donors. In the PCR, 60 Vbeta and 13 Jbeta primers were used. This table comes from immunoSEQ multiplex PCR, and its TCRdb copy is limited to in-frame clones, with some not included. The sample shows about 150,000 clones, roughly 88% of them seen only once. Input material: PBMCs. The receptors were sampled from a boy younger than 10 in good health and CMV-seronegative.

V usage is TRBV18 and J usage is TRBJ2-7, with 8 bases lining up with TRBD2. The junction had 4 bases not matched to a gene; V was cut back by 3 bases and J by 0 bases. Germline values: CDR1 KGHSH, CDR2 LQKENI. The CDR3 contains 15 residues. The CDR3 DNA is TGTGCCAGCTCACCCGGGGGGGGTCTCTCCTACGAGCAGTACGTC. Its protein product is CASSPGGGLSYEQYV.

V is TRBV7-9 and J is TRBJ2-7, with D perhaps matching TRBD1 (5 bases). From germline, CDR1 is SEHNR and CDR2 FQNEAQ (reference sequence). The V and J ends lost 5 bases and 2 bases respectively, with 10 bases between them. The CDR3 has 13 amino acids. The DNA of the CDR3 is TGTGCCAGCAGCCCCGGACACCCCTACGAGCAGTACGTC. It translates to CASSPGHPYEQYV.

This chain connects TRBV4-3 to TRBJ1-4; perhaps TRBD1 as D (5 bases). The CDR3 sequence is 17 residues long. Trimming removed 0 bases from V and 8 bases from J, with 19 bases in between. Germline-derived CDR1 and CDR2 are LGHNA and YSLEER. The CDR3 reads CASSQELGGTSEEKLFF. In DNA form, the CDR3 reads TGCGCCAGCAGCCAAGAACTCGGGGGTACGTCAGAGGAAAAACTGTTTTTT.

The chain combines TRBV7-2 with TRBJ2-2; 8 nucleotides align to TRBD2. V lost 1 base, J lost 1 base, and 5 bases stayed unmatched. The CDR3 contains 17 residues. Germline CDR1 is SGHTA and CDR2 is FQGNSA. CDR3 DNA: TGTGCCAGCAGCTTAGAAAGCGGGAGAGTGAACACCGGGGAGCTGTTTTTT. The encoded protein is CASSLESGRVNTGELFF.

This clone was seen a few times. This sequence joins TRBV7-2 and TRBJ2-3; 10 bases agree with TRBD2. CDR3 size: 15 residues. The J segment lost 8 bases and the V segment lost 1 base, leaving 6 bases of the junction unmatched. CDR1 is SGHTA, CDR2 FQGNSA, per germline. CDR3 protein: CASSLDSGRASTQYF. The CDR3 DNA sequence: TGTGCCAGCAGCTTAGACAGCGGGAGGGCCTCTACGCAGTATTTT.

The rearrangement links TRBV13 to TRBJ2-2; the match to TRBD1 covers 9 bases. The ends lost 5 bases at V and 3 bases at J; junction bases unmatched: 7. This CDR3 region has 16 residues. CDR1 and CDR2 (germline): PRHDT, FYEKMQ (reference sequence). For the CDR3, the DNA is TGTGCCAGCAGCACCAGAGACAGGGGGGACACCGGGGAGCTGTTTTTT. It specifies CASSTRDRGDTGELFF.

This chain links TRBV5-8 with TRBJ2-5; TRBD2 matches at 9 bases. V gave up 9 bases and J gave up 4 bases; unmatched junction bases: 10. The V gene's germline CDR1 is SGHTS and CDR2 YDEGEE. There are 14 residues in the CDR3. The CDR3 loop is CANERGDVGETQYF. DNA of the CDR3: TGTGCCAACGAGCGGGGGGATGTGGGAGAGACCCAGTACTTC.

The rearrangement links TRBV6-1 to TRBJ1-1; 10 nucleotides agree with TRBD1. The CDR3 loop spans 13 amino acids. The V and J ends lost 4 bases and 12 bases, in that order; junction bases with no gene match: 8. Germline loops: CDR1 MNHNS, CDR2 SASEGT. CDR3: CASSASGTGATFF. The CDR3 nucleotides are TGTGCCAGCAGTGCCTCTGGGACAGGGGCAACTTTCTTT.

This clone came up once. The chain recombines TRBV21-1 with TRBJ1-1. TRBV21-1 is listed as a pseudogene. There are 14 residues in the CDR3. The CDR3 here is CASSNTNVNTEAFF. CDR3 nucleotide sequence: TGTGCCAGCAGCAATACTAATGTGAACACTGAAGCTTTCTTT.

The rearrangement joins TRBV4-3 to TRBJ2-5; 13 bases agree with TRBD2. The trim removed 1 base at V and 2 bases at J, leaving 16 bases unmatched. The germline CDR1 and CDR2 sequences are LGHNA and YSLEER. This CDR3 comprises 21 residues. CDR3 nucleotide sequence: TGCGCCAGCAGCCAAGGTAGTTCGTCTCGACTAGCGGGGGGAGATCAAGAGACCCAGTACTTC. Encoded protein: CASSQGSSSRLAGGDQETQYF.

CDR3 loop: CAWTPAGQGFSPLHF. The DNA for the CDR3 is TGTGCCTGGACCCCCGCGGGACAGGGTTTTTCACCCCTCCACTTT. The chain links TRBV30 to TRBJ1-6; 9 nucleotides line up with TRBD1. The germline V gene encodes CDR1 GTSNPN and CDR2 SVGIG (reference sequence). Trimming removed 4 bases from V and 9 bases from J; junction bases left unmatched: 10. The CDR3 covers 15 residues.

In its sample, this clone was seen a few times. The chain joins TRBV2 to TRBJ1-2; 10 bases fit TRBD1. Losses at the gene ends were 7 bases for V and 4 bases for J; bases not matched to a gene: 12. The CDR3 length is 16 residues. The germline gives CDR1 SNHLY, CDR2 FYNNEI. CDR3 protein: CASTHTRTGGGYGYTF. In DNA, the CDR3 is TGTGCCAGCACCCACACTAGGACAGGGGGAGGCTATGGCTACACCTTC.

The rearrangement links TRBV25-1 to TRBJ2-2; weak D call: TRBD1 (5 bases). The germline gives CDR1 MGHDK, CDR2 SYGVNS. The CDR3 runs to 16 residues. Trimming removed 3 bases from V and 0 bases from J, with 11 bases in between. Written as DNA, the CDR3 is TGTGCCAGCAGTGACCGGACACACGCGAACACCGGGGAGCTGTTTTTT. Amino acids: CASSDRTHANTGELFF.

CDR3 nucleotides: TGTGCCAGCAGTTACTCTACTAGCGGGATGAACGAGCAGTACTTC. This sequence encodes CASSYSTSGMNEQYF. V gene TRBV6-5 combines with J gene TRBJ2-7; 10 nucleotides match TRBD2. The germline V gene has CDR1 MNHEY and CDR2 SVGAGI. V gave up 0 bases and J gave up 5 bases; unmatched junction bases: 4. The CDR3 consists of 15 residues.

The chain has TRBV7-9 and TRBJ1-1; perhaps TRBD1 as D (6 bases). V lost 0 bases to trimming and J lost 2 bases, with 13 bases between them. CDR1 is SEHNR and CDR2 is FQNEAQ in the germline V gene (reference sequence). There are 16 residues in the CDR3. This CDR3 reads CASSLAGQGRNTEAFF. For the CDR3, the DNA is TGTGCCAGCAGCTTAGCGGGTCAGGGGCGAAACACTGAAGCTTTCTTT.

This chain connects TRBV13 to TRBJ1-2; perhaps TRBD1 as D (5 bases). V was pared by 3 bases and J by 8 bases, with 16 bases between. CDR3 size: 14 residues. Per the germline V gene, CDR1 is PRHDT and CDR2 is FYEKMQ (reference sequence). As DNA, the CDR3 is TGTGCCAGCAGCTTGGAAGGGGCGGCGGAAGGCTACACCTTC. It codes for CASSLEGAAEGYTF.

The genes are TRBV7-6 and TRBJ2-3, with D hard to call. Trimming removed 0 bases from V and 5 bases from J, with 12 bases in between. Per the germline V gene, CDR1 is SGHVS and CDR2 is FNYEAQ. This CDR3 region has 15 residues. CDR3 in amino acids: CASSLATQEQDTQYF. The CDR3 DNA follows: TGTGCCAGCAGCTTAGCGACCCAGGAACAAGATACGCAGTATTTT.

The chain links TRBV9 to TRBJ2-3; TRBD2 matches at 11 bases. The CDR3 has 16 amino acids. V dropped 3 bases and J dropped 2; count of bases not matched to a gene: 5. CDR1 and CDR2 from the germline V gene are SGDLS and YYNGEE. CDR3 DNA sequence: TGTGCCAGCAGCGGGGGACTAGCGGTAAACACAGATACGCAGTATTTT. Translated, it gives CASSGGLAVNTDTQYF.

V usage is TRBV28 and J usage is TRBJ2-7; 7 nucleotides agree with TRBD1. From germline, CDR1 is MDHEN and CDR2 SYDVKM. The CDR3 totals 14 residues. The V gene end was trimmed by 2 bases and the J gene end by 3 bases; junction bases not matched to a gene: 4. The CDR3 loop is CASSLTGVDYEQYF. In DNA, the CDR3 is TGTGCCAGCAGTTTAACAGGGGTGGACTACGAGCAGTACTTC.

The chain has TRBV29-1 and TRBJ1-6, with D unclear. The CDR3 is made up of 15 amino acids. CDR1 is SQVTM and CDR2 is ANQGSEA in the germline V gene. Between the trimmed V and J ends, which lost 4 bases and 0 bases, there was a span of 10 bases. CDR3 bases: TGCAGCGTTGGGATGGAGAGCTCCTATAATTCACCCCTCCACTTT. This encodes CSVGMESSYNSPLHF.

The chain has TRBV4-2 and TRBJ1-2; weak D call: TRBD1 (5 bases). Germline CDR1 and CDR2: LGHNA and YNFKEQ. The CDR3 covers 14 residues. Trimming left V 1 base short and J 0 bases short, with 6 bases between. CDR3: CASSQGDSNYGYTF. CDR3 DNA: TGTGCCAGCAGCCAAGGGGACTCTAACTATGGCTACACCTTC.

V is TRBV7-6 and J is TRBJ1-1; 7 bases align to TRBD1. The CDR3 has 15 residues. V shed 6 bases and J 1 base; nucleotides not matched to a gene: 8. CDR1 SGHVS and CDR2 FNYEAQ come from the germline V gene. This chain's CDR3 is CASSLTGQANTEAFF. CDR3 bases: TGTGCCAGCAGTCTAACCGGACAGGCGAACACTGAAGCTTTCTTT. Using reference TRBV7-6 and TRBJ1-1 for the parts outside the CDR3, the full variable domain is GAGVSQSPRYKVTKRGQDVALRCDPISGHVSLYWYRQALGQGPEFLTYFNYEAQQDKSGLPNDRFSAERPEGSISTLTIQRTEQRDSAMYRCASSLTGQANTEAFFGQGTRLTVV.

The chain is built from TRBV6-5 and TRBJ2-1, with D perhaps TRBD1 (5 bases). CDR3 length equals 14 residues. The germline V gene encodes CDR1 MNHEY and CDR2 SVGAGI. V lost 0 bases, J lost 8 bases, and 11 bases lay in between. The CDR3 protein is CASSYSGPIDEQFF. The CDR3 DNA is TGTGCCAGCAGTTACTCGGGGCCCATAGATGAGCAGTTCTTC.